Below are 30 T cell receptor beta chains sequenced from a single sample in a study of Tregs in tolerant kidney transplant recipients. The protocol was immunoSEQ multiplex PCR, while the TCRdb copy is restricted to in-frame clones and leaves out a portion. Seen in this sample are about 23,000 clones; the ten most common clones hold 4.1%. The nonmyeloablative bone marrow transplants came from related graft donors, with transient mixed chimerism. Sequences were derived from CD4+ T cells from blood (PBMCs), sampled 6 months after the transplant. The receptors were gathered from a human patient who received a combined kidney and bone marrow transplant. Some T cells may originate from the graft donor.

Notes on this clone: The read halts 3 residues ahead of the CDR3 end, with the missing end drawn from the germline J gene. The chain employs TRBV10-3 and TRBJ2-5, with D possibly TRBD1 on 5 matching bases. V shed 0 bases and J shed 2 bases, with 7 bases lying between them. Germline CDR1 reads ENHRY; CDR2 reads SYGVKD. This CDR3 region has 14 residues. The DNA read from the CDR3 is TGTGCCATCAGTGAGTCGGCAGGGCAAGAGACC. This encodes CAISESAGQET. The CDR3 reads in full as CAISESAGQETQYF.

Its frequency marks this clone as medium-sized. The DNA ends 3 residues before the CDR3 does, and the rest of the CDR3 is filled in from the germline J gene. The V gene is TRBV5-1, the J gene TRBJ2-2; D not certain. CDR3 length: 13 amino acids. V shed 0 bases and J shed 4 bases, with 4 bases lying between them. Germline lookup yields CDR1 SGHRS and CDR2 YFSETQ. CDR3: CASSLEGTGELFF. Incomplete CDR3 DNA: TGCGCCAGCAGCTTGGAGGGCACCGGGGAG.

A remark on this clone: The DNA ends 3 residues before the CDR3 does, and the rest of the CDR3 is filled in from the germline J gene. The chain recombines TRBV5-5 with TRBJ1-1, with D unclear. CDR1 and CDR2 from the germline V gene are SGHKS and YYEKEE (reference sequence). V was shortened by 0 bases and J by 6 bases, with 6 bases between the two germline ends. This CDR3 comprises 12 residues. The CDR3 loop is CASSLVVAEAFF. The part of the CDR3 DNA that was read is TGTGCCAGCAGCTTGGTGGTAGCTGAA. Looking up the rest from reference TRBV5-5 and TRBJ1-1 gives the full variable domain: DAGVTQSPTHLIKTRGQQVTLRCSPISGHKSVSWYQQVLGQGPQFIFQYYEKEERGRGNFPDRFSARQFPNYSSELNVNALLLGDSALYLCASSLVVAEAFFGQGTRLTVV.

A remark on this clone: The sequence runs out 3 residues before the end of the CDR3; the remainder is reconstructed from the germline J gene. This sequence joins TRBV5-8 and TRBJ2-7; no clear D. This CDR3 comprises 14 residues. Germline-derived CDR1 and CDR2 are SGHTS and YDEGEE. Trimming took off 3 bases at V and 0 bases at J, with 10 bases between the two ends. CDR3 sequence: CASSYPSSSYEQYF. The sequenced CDR3 bases are TGTGCCAGCAGCTATCCGTCTTCCTCCTACGAG.

Incomplete CDR3 DNA: TGTGCCAGTAGCGCCGTAGGGGCTGTTGGC. It is translated as CASSAVGAVG. The entire CDR3 protein is CASSAVGAVGYTF. This chain uses TRBV19 with TRBJ1-2; tentatively, D is TRBD1 (5 bases). The read gets to within 3 residues of the CDR3 end, and the germline J gene fills in the rest. The CDR3 has 13 amino acids. The V and J ends lost 6 bases and 7 bases respectively, with 15 bases between them. Germline V gives CDR1 LNHDA, CDR2 SQIVND (reference sequence).

Details on this clone: The CDR3 end lies 3 residues beyond the end of the read and is filled in from the germline J gene. The chain employs TRBV7-9 and TRBJ1-2; no clear D gene. The germline V gene encodes CDR1 SEHNR and CDR2 FQNEAQ (reference sequence). This CDR3 has 14 residues. V lost 2 bases to trimming and J lost 6 bases, with 13 bases between them. The sequenced part of the CDR3 DNA is TGTGCCAGCAGCTTATGGCGGTTGTCGGATGGC. Protein product: CASSLWRLSDG. The full CDR3 protein reads CASSLWRLSDGYTF.

With respect to this clone: The read ends 3 residues before the CDR3 terminus; that terminus is restored from the germline J gene. V usage is TRBV19 and J usage is TRBJ1-2; D perhaps matches TRBD1 (6 bases). The CDR3 spans 11 residues. Germline CDR1 and CDR2: LNHDA and SQIVND (reference sequence). CDR3 bases read: TGTGCCAGTAGCCTTACAGGGGGC. Its protein product is CASSLTGG. The full CDR3 protein is CASSLTGGYTF.

In regard to this clone: The read comes to an end 3 residues before the CDR3 does, leaving the germline J gene to fill in the end. V and J are TRBV5-6 and TRBJ2-5; 11 bases match TRBD2. Germline loops: CDR1 SGHDT, CDR2 YYEEEE. This CDR3 spans 14 amino acids. The V and J ends lost 4 bases and 4 bases, in that order; junction bases with no gene match: 3. CDR3 DNA, as far as it was read: TGTGCCAGCAGCACACTAGCGGGAGCAGAGACC. Encoded protein: CASSTLAGAET. From start to end, the CDR3 is CASSTLAGAETQYF.

Comment on this clone: The missing CDR3 end, 3 residues past where the read stops, is filled in from the germline J gene. The genes are TRBV5-1 and TRBJ2-6; 7 nucleotides agree with TRBD1. The germline V gene encodes CDR1 SGHRS and CDR2 YFSETQ. Trimming at V came to 4 bases and at J to 3 bases, leaving 4 bases not matched to a gene. The CDR3 consists of 15 residues. The sequenced CDR3 bases are TGCGCCAGCAGCAAAACAGGGGATGGGGCCAACGTC. Translation gives CASSKTGDGANV. From start to end, the CDR3 is CASSKTGDGANVLTF.

With respect to this clone: The read finishes 3 residues shy of the CDR3 end, and the germline J gene is used to complete it. The chain carries TRBV16 and TRBJ1-2, with no clear D. Trimming pared 2 bases from V and 0 bases from J, leaving 10 bases between. CDR1 is KGHSY and CDR2 is FQNENV in the germline V gene. The CDR3 contains 15 residues. The part of the CDR3 DNA that was read is TGTGCCAGCAGCCAAAGATCGACAACTAACTATGGC. Amino acids: CASSQRSTTNYG. The CDR3 in full is CASSQRSTTNYGYTF.

Note on this clone: The CDR3 extends 3 residues past the end of the read, so its final part is completed from the germline J gene. V is TRBV6-7 and J is TRBJ2-5, with 12 bases that match TRBD2. TRBV6-7 is an ORF; its function is uncertain. V lost 0 bases, J lost 5 bases, and 10 bases stayed unmatched. This CDR3 has 18 residues. Here the CDR3 reads CASSYSKSLAGGLETQYF. Partial CDR3 DNA: TGTGCCAGCAGTTACTCGAAATCGCTAGCGGGGGGGCTGGAGACC.

About this clone: With the read ending 3 residues before the CDR3 end, the germline J gene is used to fill in that end. V and J are TRBV11-3 and TRBJ2-2, with 7 positions matching TRBD2. This CDR3 is 14 amino acids long. With 5 bases clipped from V and 6 bases from J, the junction kept 6 bases outside the gene matches. The germline CDR1 and CDR2 sequences are SGHNT and YENEEA. CDR3 DNA (partial): TGTGCCAGCAGCCTAGGGCTAGCGGCCGGGGAG. It codes for CASSLGLAAGE. The whole CDR3 sequence reads CASSLGLAAGELFF.

A word on this clone: The CDR3 end falls 3 residues outside the read, so it is completed with the germline J gene. The rearrangement joins TRBV5-4 to TRBJ2-2, with 7 bases lining up with TRBD1. The V gene end was trimmed by 4 bases and the J gene end by 6 bases; junction bases not matched to a gene: 6. The CDR3 loop spans 14 amino acids. Germline lookup yields CDR1 SGHNT and CDR2 YYREEE (reference sequence). This CDR3 is CASSTKGASGELFF. CDR3 DNA (partial): TGTGCCAGCAGCACCAAGGGGGCGTCCGGGGAG.

Notes on this clone: The CDR3 end falls 3 residues outside the read, so it is completed with the germline J gene. The chain has TRBV19 and TRBJ2-2; 8 bases fit TRBD2. The V gene's germline CDR1 is LNHDA and CDR2 SQIVND (reference sequence). The CDR3 runs 15 residues. The V gene end was trimmed by 6 bases and the J gene end by 0 bases; junction bases not matched to a gene: 3. The covered CDR3 bases are TGTGCCAGTAGGTCGGGGGGGCCGAACACCGGGGAG. It codes for CASRSGGPNTGE. The CDR3 as a whole reads CASRSGGPNTGELFF.

About this clone: The observed sequence ends 3 residues before the CDR3 terminus, with the missing tail filled in from the germline J gene. The V and J genes are TRBV19 and TRBJ2-5; perhaps D is TRBD1 or TRBD2 (6 bases each). Trimming took 3 bases from V and 5 from J, leaving 10 bases between them. CDR1 and CDR2 (germline): LNHDA, SQIVND (reference sequence). This CDR3 is 13 amino acids long. CDR3 DNA, as far as it was read: TGTGCCAGTAGTATTACAGGGAGGGAGACC. Translated: CASSITGRET. The entire CDR3 protein reads CASSITGRETQYF.

Concerning this clone itself: From the germline J gene comes the end of the CDR3, since the read stops 3 residues before it. The chain links TRBV7-2 to TRBJ2-7, with 7 bases matching TRBD1. With 5 bases clipped from V and 0 bases from J, the junction kept 7 bases outside the gene matches. Germline loops: CDR1 SGHTA, CDR2 FQGNSA. The CDR3 has 15 amino acids. The sequenced CDR3 bases are TGTGCCAGCAGCCAAGGGACAGCTCTCTCCTACGAG. Its protein product is CASSQGTALSYE. The whole CDR3 region reads CASSQGTALSYEQYF.

On this clone itself: The read terminates 3 residues before the CDR3 end, so the remaining end is supplied by the germline J gene. J is TRBJ1-5 and V is TRBV5-5; TRBD1 agrees at 7 bases. CDR1 and CDR2 from the germline V gene are SGHKS and YYEKEE (reference sequence). The CDR3 runs to 15 residues. J gave up 6 bases and V 4 bases, and 10 bases lay outside the gene matches. CDR3: CASSMAPGGIQPQHF. CDR3 bases read: TGTGCCAGCAGCATGGCGCCAGGGGGAATTCAGCCC.

In regard to this clone: The read comes to an end 3 residues before the CDR3 does, leaving the germline J gene to fill in the end. The V call is TRBV2, the J call TRBJ2-7; the match to TRBD1 covers 7 bases. This CDR3 spans 13 amino acids. V shed 7 bases and J 5 bases; nucleotides not matched to a gene: 8. Per germline, CDR1 SNHLY and CDR2 FYNNEI. Partial CDR3 DNA: TGTGCCAGCAACCCGAGGGGGCGAAACGAG. It specifies CASNPRGRNE. The full CDR3 sequence reads CASNPRGRNEQYF.

As concerns this clone: The read terminates 3 residues ahead of where the CDR3 ends, so the germline J gene completes it. The chain couples TRBV20-1 to TRBJ1-1; 11 bases agree with TRBD1. V dropped 2 bases and J dropped 2; count of bases not matched to a gene: 4. The CDR3 has 15 residues. Germline V lookup: CDR1 DFQATT, CDR2 SNEGSKA (reference sequence). The CDR3 sequence is CSARTGTGGNTEAFF. CDR3 DNA, as far as it was read: TGCAGTGCTAGAACCGGGACAGGGGGTAACACTGAA.

For this clone: The CDR3 goes on 3 residues after the read ends, and that part is filled in from the germline J gene. The chain joins TRBV19 to TRBJ1-2; 7 bases match TRBD1. V lost 3 bases, J lost 2 bases, and 6 bases stayed unmatched. The CDR3 totals 15 residues. CDR1 is LNHDA and CDR2 is SQIVND in the germline V gene (reference sequence). CDR3 loop: CASSITGTVNYGYTF. Incomplete CDR3 DNA: TGTGCCAGTAGTATTACCGGGACAGTCAACTATGGC.

Regarding this clone: The CDR3 extends 3 residues past the end of the read, so its final part is completed from the germline J gene. The chain recombines TRBV4-2 with TRBJ2-5; a possible D gene is TRBD2 (7 bases). V was trimmed by 4 bases and J by 1 base, leaving 22 bases between them. CDR1 and CDR2 (germline): LGHNA, YNFKEQ. This CDR3 spans 18 amino acids. CDR3 DNA, as far as it was read: TGTGCCAGCAGCCGCCCAGGCGTGGGGGGGCCCTTCCAAGAGACC. Residues: CASSRPGVGGPFQET. The whole CDR3 reads CASSRPGVGGPFQETQYF.

The sequenced CDR3 bases are TGTGCCAGTAGTATAGTGGCGGGACAGAGTAACTATGGC. It codes for CASSIVAGQSNYG. From start to end, the CDR3 is CASSIVAGQSNYGYTF. The J gene is TRBJ1-2, the V gene TRBV19, with 7 bases lining up with TRBD1. The CDR3 end lies 3 residues beyond the end of the read and is filled in from the germline J gene. Germline CDR1 LNHDA, CDR2 SQIVND (reference sequence). This CDR3 has 16 amino acids. V shed 1 base, J shed 1 base, and the junction held 6 bases outside the gene matches.

As regards this clone: The read terminates 3 residues ahead of where the CDR3 ends, so the germline J gene completes it. V is TRBV20-1 and J is TRBJ2-3; a possible D gene is TRBD2 (5 bases). Germline V gives CDR1 DFQATT, CDR2 SNEGSKA (reference sequence). V was pared by 3 bases and J by 3 bases, with 13 bases between. This CDR3 is 14 amino acids long. Partial CDR3 DNA: TGCAGTGCTAGGGACTTAGGGCGTACAGATACG. Translated: CSARDLGRTDT. The whole CDR3 is CSARDLGRTDTQYF.

Details on this clone: The CDR3 goes on 3 residues after the read ends, and that part is filled in from the germline J gene. V usage is TRBV20-1 and J usage is TRBJ2-5; D is possibly TRBD1 (6 bases). Germline CDR1 reads DFQATT; CDR2 reads SNEGSKA (reference sequence). V lost 3 bases and J lost 4, with 18 bases in between. This CDR3 spans 15 amino acids. CDR3 sequence: CSASPERGWGETQYF. CDR3 DNA, as far as it was read: TGCAGTGCTAGCCCTGAAAGGGGGTGGGGAGAGACC.

A note on this clone: Sequencing ends 3 residues short of the CDR3 end; the germline J gene provides the rest. This chain joins TRBV7-9 and TRBJ1-4, with TRBD1 matching 7 bases. CDR1 and CDR2 (germline): SEHNR, FQNEAQ (reference sequence). The ends lost 5 bases at V and 5 bases at J; junction bases unmatched: 8. This CDR3 spans 15 amino acids. CDR3 DNA, as far as it was read: TGTGCCAGCAGCCGCCGACAGGGTCAAAATGAAAAA. The encoded protein is CASSRRQGQNEK. The CDR3 in full is CASSRRQGQNEKLFF.

CDR3 residues: CASTTGAGGYTF. CDR3 bases read: TGTGCCAGCACGACAGGGGCGGGAGGC. The J gene is TRBJ1-2, the V gene TRBV7-6; 8 nucleotides align to TRBD1. The read terminates 3 residues ahead of where the CDR3 ends, so the germline J gene completes it. The CDR3 is 12 residues long. Per germline, CDR1 SGHVS and CDR2 FNYEAQ.

As for this clone: The sequence runs out 3 residues before the end of the CDR3; the remainder is reconstructed from the germline J gene. The sample contains more than one DNA sequence encoding this CDR3. The V gene is TRBV5-1, the J gene TRBJ2-2; TRBD2 aligns across 10 bases. CDR1 and CDR2 (germline): SGHRS, YFSETQ. This CDR3 contains 15 residues. The junction had 4 bases not matched to a gene; V was cut back by 7 bases and J by 1 base. This chain's CDR3 is CASRLAGGNTGELFF. The sequenced CDR3 bases are TGCGCCAGCCGATTAGCGGGAGGGAACACCGGGGAG.

Details on this clone: Read coverage stops 3 residues before the CDR3 terminus; the germline J gene supplies the remainder. The genes are TRBV5-1 and TRBJ2-7, with a possible D match to TRBD2 (5 bases). In germline, CDR1 is SGHRS, CDR2 YFSETQ. With 2 bases removed from V and 2 bases from J, the gap between germline ends came to 14 bases. The CDR3 has 15 residues. CDR3 DNA, as far as it was read: TGCGCCAGCAGCTTATTAGGACTCTTAACCTACGAG. It yields the protein CASSLLGLLTYE. The full CDR3 reads CASSLLGLLTYEQYF. Looking up the rest from reference TRBV5-1 and TRBJ2-7 gives the full variable domain: KAGVTQTPRYLIKTRGQQVTLSCSPISGHRSVSWYQQTPGQGLQFLFEYFSETQRNKGNFPGRFSGRQFSNSRSEMNVSTLELGDSALYLCASSLLGLLTYEQYFGPGTRLTVT.

A remark on this clone: The sequence runs out 3 residues before the end of the CDR3; the remainder is reconstructed from the germline J gene. The chain carries TRBV29-1 and TRBJ2-5, with a possible D match to TRBD1 (5 bases). CDR3 length: 13 residues. Trimming left V 6 bases short and J 5 bases short, with 16 bases between. The germline CDR1 and CDR2 sequences are SQVTM and ANQGSEA. This CDR3 reads CSVSTGTLETQYF. CDR3 DNA (partial): TGCAGCGTCTCCACAGGTACTTTGGAGACC.

As concerns this clone: The read halts 3 residues ahead of the CDR3 end, with the missing end drawn from the germline J gene. The chain employs TRBV30 and TRBJ2-7; tentatively, D is TRBD1 (6 bases). Germline-derived CDR1 and CDR2 are GTSNPN and SVGIG (reference sequence). Trimming took 1 base from V and 4 from J, leaving 14 bases between them. The CDR3 is made up of 14 amino acids. The CDR3 DNA, read in part, is TGTGCCTGGAGTGAGGGGGACGGAATTTACGAG. It specifies CAWSEGDGIYE. The complete CDR3 reads CAWSEGDGIYEQYF.